These 6 T cell receptor beta chains were sequenced from one sample in a study of Graves' ophthalmopathy and Graves' hyperthyroidism. Scientists amplified the TCR beta CDR3 regions from RNA transcripts. Second-round multiplex PCR came after first-round RT-PCR with HTBI primers. TCRdb called the multiplex PCR reads again in MiXCR, with one record for every CDR3 protein. Of 200,000 to 250,000 distinct CDR3 sequences in the sample, approximately 21% were seen once. The sample comprised peripheral blood. The receptor set was obtained from a woman aged 45-65 years with Graves' ophthalmopathy.

This clonotype occurred many times. The chain couples TRBV2 to TRBJ2-2, with 7 nucleotides matching TRBD2. Germline V gene data show CDR1 as SNHLY and CDR2 as FYNNEI. J gave up 4 bases and V 4 bases, and 3 bases lay outside the gene matches. The CDR3 loop spans 14 amino acids. The CDR3 spells CASSVVAGTGELFF. CDR3 coding DNA: TGTGCCAGCAGTGTCGTAGCGGGCACCGGGGAGCTGTTTTTT.

This clonotype was recorded many times. V gene TRBV7-9 combines with J gene TRBJ2-5; D assignment may be TRBD1 or TRBD2 (5 bases each). The CDR3 spans 16 residues. Deletions cut 1 base from V and 3 bases from J, with 15 bases between. CDR1 is SEHNR and CDR2 is FQNEAQ in the germline V gene (reference sequence). CDR3 in amino acids: CASSLGSGRIEETQYF. The CDR3 DNA reads as TGTGCCAGCAGCTTAGGGTCGGGACGGATTGAAGAGACCCAGTACTTC.

The chain is built from TRBV3-1 and TRBJ2-7; 8 positions match TRBD2. Trimming took 5 bases from V and 1 from J; bases not matched to a gene: 7. Germline CDR1 and CDR2: LGHDT and YNNKEL (reference sequence). This CDR3 is built from 15 residues. CDR3 residues: CASSSLASGSYEQYF. CDR3 coding DNA: TGTGCCAGCAGCTCTTTAGCTAGCGGGTCCTACGAGCAGTACTTC.

The chain uses TRBV6-5 and TRBJ2-7, with 7 positions matching TRBD2. This CDR3 region has 13 residues. Germline assignment: CDR1 MNHEY and CDR2 SVGAGI. The V and J ends lost 8 bases and 6 bases, in that order; junction bases with no gene match: 10. CDR3 in amino acids: CASRSTGGLEQYF. The CDR3 DNA reads as TGTGCCAGCCGGTCGACGGGAGGCCTCGAGCAGTACTTC.

This clonotype was detected ten times or more. This chain links TRBV4-2 with TRBJ2-2; D is uncertain. The germline V gene encodes CDR1 LGHNA and CDR2 YNFKEQ. The V and J ends lost 3 bases and 3 bases respectively, with 5 bases between them. The CDR3 sequence is 13 residues long. CDR3 protein: CASSHPYTGELFF. The CDR3 coding sequence is TGTGCCAGCAGCCACCCATACACCGGGGAGCTGTTTTTT.

The sample holds many counts of this clonotype. V usage is TRBV24-1 and J usage is TRBJ1-2; the match to TRBD1 covers 12 bases. This CDR3 spans 13 amino acids. CDR1 is KGHDR, CDR2 SFDVKD, per germline. Unmatched junction bases numbered 5, after V lost 9 bases and J lost 7 bases. The CDR3 spells CATEGTGGFGYTF. CDR3 DNA: TGTGCCACCGAGGGGACAGGGGGCTTTGGCTACACCTTC.